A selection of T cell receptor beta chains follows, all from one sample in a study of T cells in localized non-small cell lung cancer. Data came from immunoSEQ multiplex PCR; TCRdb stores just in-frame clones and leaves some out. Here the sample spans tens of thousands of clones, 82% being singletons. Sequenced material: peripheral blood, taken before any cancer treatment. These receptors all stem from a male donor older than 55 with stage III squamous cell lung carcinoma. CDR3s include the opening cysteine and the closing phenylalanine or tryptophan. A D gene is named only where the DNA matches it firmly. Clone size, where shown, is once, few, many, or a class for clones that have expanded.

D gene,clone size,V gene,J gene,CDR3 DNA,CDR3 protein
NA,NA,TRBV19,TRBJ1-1,TGTGCCAGTAGTCCGGGCAGACAGAACACTGAAGCTTTCTTT,CASSPGRQNTEAFF
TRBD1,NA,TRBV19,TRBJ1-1,TGTGCCAGTAGCCAAGGACAGGGGGTTACTGAAGCTTTCTTT,CASSQGQGVTEAFF
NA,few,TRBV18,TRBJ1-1,TGTGCCAGCTCCCGACATTGGAACACTGAAGCTTTCTTT,CASSRHWNTEAFF
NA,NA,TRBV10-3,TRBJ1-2,TGTGCCACCGGAGGGGATAACTATGGCTACACCTTC,CATGGDNYGYTF
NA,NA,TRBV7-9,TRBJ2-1,TGTGCCAGCAGCTTGGGTCAGGGGGGATACAATGAGCAGTTCTTC,CASSLGQGGYNEQFF
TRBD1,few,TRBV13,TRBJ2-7,TGTGCCACCGACAGGGTATACGAGCAGTACTTC,CATDRVYEQYF
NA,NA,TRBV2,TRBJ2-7,TGTGCCAGCAGTGGCTACGAGCAGTACTTC,CASSGYEQYF
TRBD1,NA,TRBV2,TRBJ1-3,TGTGCCAGCAGTTTCGGACAGGCTGGAAACACCATATATTTT,CASSFGQAGNTIYF
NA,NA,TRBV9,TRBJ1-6,TGTGCCAGCAGCGTAGATGGGGGGAGTAATTCACCCCTCCACTTT,CASSVDGGSNSPLHF
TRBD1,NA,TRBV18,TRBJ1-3,TGTGCCAGCTCACCGGGACAGGTGATTAACACCATATATTTT,CASSPGQVINTIYF
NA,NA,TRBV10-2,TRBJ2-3,TGCGCCAGCAGTGACACAGGGAGGGGCACAGATACGCAGTATTTT,CASSDTGRGTDTQYF
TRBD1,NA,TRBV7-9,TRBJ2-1,TGTGCCAGCAGCCCGAGACCCGGGACAGCCGACAATGAGCAGTTCTTC,CASSPRPGTADNEQFF
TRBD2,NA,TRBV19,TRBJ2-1,TGTGCCAGTAGAGGACTAGCGGGGGACAGTAGCTCCTACAATGAGCAGTTCTTC,CASRGLAGDSSSYNEQFF
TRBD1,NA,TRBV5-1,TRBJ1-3,TGCGCCAGCAGCGGGACAGGCAACTCTGGAAACACCATATATTTT,CASSGTGNSGNTIYF
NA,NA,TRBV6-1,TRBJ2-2,TGTGCCAGCAGTGCAAGCGGGCCGAACACCGGGGAGCTGTTTTTT,CASSASGPNTGELFF
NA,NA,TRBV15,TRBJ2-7,TGTGCCACCAGCAGAGTACAGGGAGCCTACGAGCAGTACTTC,CATSRVQGAYEQYF
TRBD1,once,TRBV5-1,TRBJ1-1,TGCGCCAGCAGCTTGGCGGCAGGGGGAGCCACTGAAGCTTTCTTT,CASSLAAGGATEAFF
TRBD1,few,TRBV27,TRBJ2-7,TGTGCCAGCAGTTCTAGACAGGGCTCCTACGAGCAGTACTTC,CASSSRQGSYEQYF
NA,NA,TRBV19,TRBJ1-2,TGTGCCAGTAGTACCGGGGCTGGCTACACCTTC,CASSTGAGYTF
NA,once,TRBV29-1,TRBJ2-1,TGCAGCGTTGAGAGGACTGAGCAGTTCTTC,CSVERTEQFF
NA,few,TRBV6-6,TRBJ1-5,TGTGCCAGCGGAAGGTATAGCAATCAGCCCCAGCATTTT,CASGRYSNQPQHF